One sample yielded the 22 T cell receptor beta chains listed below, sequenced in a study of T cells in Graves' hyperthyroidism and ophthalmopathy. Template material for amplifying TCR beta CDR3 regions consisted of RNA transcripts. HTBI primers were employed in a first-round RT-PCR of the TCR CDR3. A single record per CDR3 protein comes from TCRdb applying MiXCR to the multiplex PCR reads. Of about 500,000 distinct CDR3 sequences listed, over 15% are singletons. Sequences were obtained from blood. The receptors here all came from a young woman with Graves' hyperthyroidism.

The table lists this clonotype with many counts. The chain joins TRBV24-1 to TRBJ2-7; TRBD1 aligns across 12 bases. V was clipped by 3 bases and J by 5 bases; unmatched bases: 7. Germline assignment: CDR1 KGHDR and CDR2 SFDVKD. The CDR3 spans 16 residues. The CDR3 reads CATSDPGTGGRNEQYF. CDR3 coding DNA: TGTGCCACCAGTGATCCCGGGACAGGGGGCAGGAACGAGCAGTACTTC.

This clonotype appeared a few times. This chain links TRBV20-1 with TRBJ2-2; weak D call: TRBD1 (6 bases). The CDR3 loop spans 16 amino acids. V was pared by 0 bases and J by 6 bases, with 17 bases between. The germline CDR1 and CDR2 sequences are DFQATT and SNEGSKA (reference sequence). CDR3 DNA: TGCAGTGCTAGAGATCCTGGCAGGGGAAAGGCCGGGGAGCTGTTTTTT. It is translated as CSARDPGRGKAGELFF.

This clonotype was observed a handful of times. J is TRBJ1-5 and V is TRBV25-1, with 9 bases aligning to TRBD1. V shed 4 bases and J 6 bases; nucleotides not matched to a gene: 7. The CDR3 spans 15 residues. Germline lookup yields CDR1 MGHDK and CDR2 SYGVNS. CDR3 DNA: TGTGCCAGCAGTGGCCCGGGACAGGGCTGTCAGCCCCAGCATTTT. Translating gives CASSGPGQGCQPQHF.

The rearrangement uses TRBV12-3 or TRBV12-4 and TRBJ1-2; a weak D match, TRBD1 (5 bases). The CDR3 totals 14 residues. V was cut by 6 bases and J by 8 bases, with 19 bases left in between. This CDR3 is CASRDGALLHGYTF. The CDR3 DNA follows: TGTGCCAGCAGAGACGGGGCCCTTCTCCACGGCTACACCTTC.

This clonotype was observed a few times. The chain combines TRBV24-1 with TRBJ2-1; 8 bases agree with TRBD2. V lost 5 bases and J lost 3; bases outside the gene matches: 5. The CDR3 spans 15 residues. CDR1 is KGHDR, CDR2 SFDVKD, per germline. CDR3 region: CATSGVSGDYNEQFF. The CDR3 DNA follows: TGTGCCACCAGTGGGGTTAGCGGGGACTACAATGAGCAGTTCTTC.

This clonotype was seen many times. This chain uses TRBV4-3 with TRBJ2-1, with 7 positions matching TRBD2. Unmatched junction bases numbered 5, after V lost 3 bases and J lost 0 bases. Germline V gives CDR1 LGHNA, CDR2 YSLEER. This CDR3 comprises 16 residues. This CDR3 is CASSHERGSSYNEQFF. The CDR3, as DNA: TGCGCCAGCAGCCATGAGCGGGGTTCCTCCTACAATGAGCAGTTCTTC.

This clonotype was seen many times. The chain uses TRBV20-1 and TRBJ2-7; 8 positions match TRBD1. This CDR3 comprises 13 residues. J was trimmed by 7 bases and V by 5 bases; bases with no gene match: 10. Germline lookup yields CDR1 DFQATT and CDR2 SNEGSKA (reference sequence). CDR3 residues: CSASGTGFFEQYF. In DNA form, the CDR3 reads TGCAGTGCTTCCGGGACAGGTTTTTTTGAGCAGTACTTC.

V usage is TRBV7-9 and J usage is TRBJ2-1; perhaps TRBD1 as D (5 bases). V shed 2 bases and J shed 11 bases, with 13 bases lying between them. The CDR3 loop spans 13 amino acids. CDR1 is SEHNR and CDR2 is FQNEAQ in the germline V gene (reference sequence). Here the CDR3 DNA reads TGTGCCAGCAGCTTATATGGGGCTCCTAAGCAGTTCTTC. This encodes CASSLYGAPKQFF.

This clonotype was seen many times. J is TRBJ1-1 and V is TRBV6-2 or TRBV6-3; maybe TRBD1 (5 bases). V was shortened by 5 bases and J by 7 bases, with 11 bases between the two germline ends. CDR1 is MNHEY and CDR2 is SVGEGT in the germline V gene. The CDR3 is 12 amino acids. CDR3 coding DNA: TGTGCCAGCAGTGACAGTCCCGTTGAAGCTTTCTTT. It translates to CASSDSPVEAFF.

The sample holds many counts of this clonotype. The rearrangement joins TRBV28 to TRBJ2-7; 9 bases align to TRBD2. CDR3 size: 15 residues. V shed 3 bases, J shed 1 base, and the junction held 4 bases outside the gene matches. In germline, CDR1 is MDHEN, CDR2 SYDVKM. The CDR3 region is CASSLGAGGSYEQYF. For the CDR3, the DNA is TGTGCCAGCAGTTTGGGGGCGGGAGGGTCCTACGAGCAGTACTTC. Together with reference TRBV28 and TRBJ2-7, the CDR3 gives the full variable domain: DVKVTQSSRYLVKRTGEKVFLECVQDMDHENMFWYRQDPGLGLRLIYFSYDVKMKEKGDIPEGYSVSREKKERFSLILESASTNQTSMYLCASSLGAGGSYEQYFGPGTRLTVT.

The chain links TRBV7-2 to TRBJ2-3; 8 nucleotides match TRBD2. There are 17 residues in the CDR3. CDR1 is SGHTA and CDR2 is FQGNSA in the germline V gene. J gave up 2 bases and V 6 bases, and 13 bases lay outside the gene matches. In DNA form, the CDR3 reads TGTGCCAGCAGAGGCGGGGGGCCAACCTTAACCACAGATACGCAGTATTTT. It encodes CASRGGGPTLTTDTQYF.

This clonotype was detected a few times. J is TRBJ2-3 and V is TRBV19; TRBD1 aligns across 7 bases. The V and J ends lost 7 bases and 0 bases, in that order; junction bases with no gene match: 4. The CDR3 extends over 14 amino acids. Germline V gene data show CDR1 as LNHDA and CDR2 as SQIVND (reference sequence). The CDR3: CASNRDRSTDTQYF. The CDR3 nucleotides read TGTGCCAGTAACCGGGACAGAAGCACAGATACGCAGTATTTT.

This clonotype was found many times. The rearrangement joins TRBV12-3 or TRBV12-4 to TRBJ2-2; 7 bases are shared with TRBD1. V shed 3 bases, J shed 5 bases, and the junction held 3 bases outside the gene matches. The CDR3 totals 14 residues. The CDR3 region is CASSFTGETGELFF. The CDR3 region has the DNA TGTGCCAGCAGTTTTACAGGGGAAACCGGGGAGCTGTTTTTT.

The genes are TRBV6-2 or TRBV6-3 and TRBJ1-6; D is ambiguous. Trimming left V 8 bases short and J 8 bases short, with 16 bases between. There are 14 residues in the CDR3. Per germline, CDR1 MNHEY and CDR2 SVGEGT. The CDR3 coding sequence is TGTGCCAGCTCCTCCGAGGACGGGCATTCACCCCTCCACTTT. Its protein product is CASSSEDGHSPLHF.

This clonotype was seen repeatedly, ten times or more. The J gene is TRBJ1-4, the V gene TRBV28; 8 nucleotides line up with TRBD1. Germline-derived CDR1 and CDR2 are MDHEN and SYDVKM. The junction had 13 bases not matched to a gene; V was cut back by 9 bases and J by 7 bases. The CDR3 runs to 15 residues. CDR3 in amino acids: CASRPRTGGFEKLFF. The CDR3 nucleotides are TGTGCCAGTAGACCTCGAACAGGGGGGTTTGAAAAACTGTTTTTT.

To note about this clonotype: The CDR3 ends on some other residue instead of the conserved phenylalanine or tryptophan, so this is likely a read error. The CDR3 nucleotides are TGCAGTGCTAGACAGGGGTTGGCCGGGGGTAATTCACCCCTCCACTCT. Its translation: CSARQGLAGGNSPLHS. This chain uses TRBV20-1 with TRBJ1-6; tentative D call: TRBD1 (6 bases). The CDR3 consists of 16 residues. CDR1 and CDR2 from the germline V gene are DFQATT and SNEGSKA (reference sequence). The ends were cut back, 2 bases at V and 6 bases at J, with 17 bases in the middle.

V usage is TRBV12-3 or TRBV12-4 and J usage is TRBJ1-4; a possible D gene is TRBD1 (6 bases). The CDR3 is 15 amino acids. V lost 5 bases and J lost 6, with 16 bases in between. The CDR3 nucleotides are TGTGCCAGCAGTCCTAACCCCCAGGGGTATGAAAAACTGTTTTTT. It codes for CASSPNPQGYEKLFF.

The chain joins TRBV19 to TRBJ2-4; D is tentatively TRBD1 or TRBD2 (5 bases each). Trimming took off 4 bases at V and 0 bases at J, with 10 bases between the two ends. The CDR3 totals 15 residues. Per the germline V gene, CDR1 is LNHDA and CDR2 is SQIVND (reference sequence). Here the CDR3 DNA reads TGTGCCAGTAGTAGAGGGGAACTAGCCAAAAACATTCAGTACTTC. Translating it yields CASSRGELAKNIQYF.

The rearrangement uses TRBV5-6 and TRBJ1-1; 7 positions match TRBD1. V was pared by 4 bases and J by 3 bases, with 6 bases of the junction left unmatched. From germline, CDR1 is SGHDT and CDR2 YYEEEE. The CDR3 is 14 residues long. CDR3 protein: CASSPVQGDTEAFF. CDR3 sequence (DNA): TGTGCCAGCAGCCCAGTCCAGGGGGACACTGAAGCTTTCTTT.

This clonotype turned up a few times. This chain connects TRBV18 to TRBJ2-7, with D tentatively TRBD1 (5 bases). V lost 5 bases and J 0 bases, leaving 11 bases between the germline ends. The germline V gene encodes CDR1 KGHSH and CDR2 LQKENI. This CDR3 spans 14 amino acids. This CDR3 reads CASSDRTSSYEQYF. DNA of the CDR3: TGTGCCAGCTCAGACAGAACGAGCTCCTACGAGCAGTACTTC.

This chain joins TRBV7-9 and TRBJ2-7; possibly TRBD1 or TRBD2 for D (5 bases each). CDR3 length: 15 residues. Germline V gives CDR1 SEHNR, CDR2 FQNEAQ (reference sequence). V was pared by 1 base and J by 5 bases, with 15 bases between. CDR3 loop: CASSLVQDLYDEQYF. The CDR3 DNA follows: TGTGCCAGCAGCTTAGTACAGGACTTATACGACGAGCAGTACTTC.

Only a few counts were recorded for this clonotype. CDR3 protein: CASSQDVGLQNEKLFF. CDR3 DNA: TGTGCCAGCAGCCAAGACGTGGGCCTACAAAATGAAAAACTGTTTTTT. This rearrangement joins TRBV3-1 to TRBJ1-4, with no clear D. Germline lookup yields CDR1 LGHDT and CDR2 YNNKEL (reference sequence). V dropped 0 bases and J dropped 5 bases, with 13 bases sitting between them. CDR3 length: 16 amino acids.